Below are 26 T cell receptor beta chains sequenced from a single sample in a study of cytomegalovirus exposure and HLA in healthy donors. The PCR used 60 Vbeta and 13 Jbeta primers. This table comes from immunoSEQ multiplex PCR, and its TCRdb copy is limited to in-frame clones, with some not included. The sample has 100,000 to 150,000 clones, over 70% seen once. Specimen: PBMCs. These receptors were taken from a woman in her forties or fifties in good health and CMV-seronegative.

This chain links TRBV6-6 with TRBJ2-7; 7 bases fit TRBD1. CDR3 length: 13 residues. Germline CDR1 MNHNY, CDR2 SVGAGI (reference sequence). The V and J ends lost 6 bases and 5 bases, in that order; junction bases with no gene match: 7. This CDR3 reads CASSLTGFNEQYF. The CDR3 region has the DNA TGTGCCAGCAGCTTGACAGGGTTTAACGAGCAGTACTTC.

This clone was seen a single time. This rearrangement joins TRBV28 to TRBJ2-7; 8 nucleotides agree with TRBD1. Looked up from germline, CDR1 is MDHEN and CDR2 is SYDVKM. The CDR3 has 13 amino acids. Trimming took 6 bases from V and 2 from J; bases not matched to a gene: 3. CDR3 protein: CASRPGGPYEQYF. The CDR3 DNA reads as TGTGCCAGCAGACCAGGGGGCCCCTACGAGCAGTACTTC.

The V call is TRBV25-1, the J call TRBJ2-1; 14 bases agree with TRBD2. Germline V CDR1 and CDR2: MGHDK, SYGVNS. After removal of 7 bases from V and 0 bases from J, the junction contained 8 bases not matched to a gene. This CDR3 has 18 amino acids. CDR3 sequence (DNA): TGTGCCAGCAAGCCGGGACTAGCGGGAGACGGCTCCTACAATGAGCAGTTCTTC. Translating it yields CASKPGLAGDGSYNEQFF.

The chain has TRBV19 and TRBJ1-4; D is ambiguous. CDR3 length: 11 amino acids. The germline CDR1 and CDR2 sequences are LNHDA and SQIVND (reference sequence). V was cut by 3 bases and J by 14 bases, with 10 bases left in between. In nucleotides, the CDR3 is TGTGCCAGTAGTATCGGACTTTGGCTGTTTTTT. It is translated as CASSIGLWLFF.

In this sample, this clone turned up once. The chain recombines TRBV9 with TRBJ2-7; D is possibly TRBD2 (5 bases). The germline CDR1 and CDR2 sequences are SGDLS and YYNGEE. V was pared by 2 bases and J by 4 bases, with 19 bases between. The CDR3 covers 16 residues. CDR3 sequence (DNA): TGTGCCAGCAGCGTCTCGGAGGACGAGGGCCGTTACGAGCAGTACTTC. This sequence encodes CASSVSEDEGRYEQYF.

CDR3 nucleotide sequence: TGCGCCAGCAGCCTACCTGGACAGGGGGGGGATAGCAATCAGCCCCAGCATTTT. It yields the protein CASSLPGQGGDSNQPQHF. The J gene is TRBJ1-5, the V gene TRBV4-3; 10 bases line up with TRBD1. Losses at the gene ends were 4 bases for V and 0 bases for J; bases not matched to a gene: 9. CDR1 and CDR2 from the germline V gene are LGHNA and YSLEER. CDR3 length equals 18 residues.

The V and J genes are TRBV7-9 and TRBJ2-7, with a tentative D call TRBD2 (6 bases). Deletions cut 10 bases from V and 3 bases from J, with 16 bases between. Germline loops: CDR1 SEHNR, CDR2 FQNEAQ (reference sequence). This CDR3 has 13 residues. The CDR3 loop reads CAIAEGPFYEQYF. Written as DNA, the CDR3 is TGTGCCATCGCGGAGGGACCTTTCTACGAGCAGTACTTC.

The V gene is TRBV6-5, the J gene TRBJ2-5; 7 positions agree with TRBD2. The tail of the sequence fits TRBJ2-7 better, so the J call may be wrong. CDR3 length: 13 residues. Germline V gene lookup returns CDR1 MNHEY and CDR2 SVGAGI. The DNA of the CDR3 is TGTGCCAGCTTAGAGGCGGGAGCCCACGAGCAGTACTTC. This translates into CASLEAGAHEQYF.

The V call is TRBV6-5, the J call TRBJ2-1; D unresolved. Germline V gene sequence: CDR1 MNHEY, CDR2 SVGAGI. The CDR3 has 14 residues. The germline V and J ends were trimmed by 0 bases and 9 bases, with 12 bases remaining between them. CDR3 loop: CASSYSASPREQFF. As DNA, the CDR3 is TGTGCCAGCAGTTACTCGGCTAGTCCTCGTGAGCAGTTCTTC.

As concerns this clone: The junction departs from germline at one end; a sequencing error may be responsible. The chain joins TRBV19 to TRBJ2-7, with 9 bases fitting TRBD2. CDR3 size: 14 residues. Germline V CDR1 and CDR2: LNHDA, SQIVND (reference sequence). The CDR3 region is CPGGVEREENEQYF. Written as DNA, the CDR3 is TGCCCTGGGGGGGTAGAGCGGGAGGAAAACGAGCAGTACTTC. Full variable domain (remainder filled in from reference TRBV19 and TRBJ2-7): DGGITQSPKYLFRKEGQNVTLSCEQNLNHDAMYWYRQDPGQGLRLIYYSQIVNDFQKGDIAEGYSVSREKKESFPLTVTSAQKNPTAFYLCPGGVEREENEQYFGPGTRLTVT.

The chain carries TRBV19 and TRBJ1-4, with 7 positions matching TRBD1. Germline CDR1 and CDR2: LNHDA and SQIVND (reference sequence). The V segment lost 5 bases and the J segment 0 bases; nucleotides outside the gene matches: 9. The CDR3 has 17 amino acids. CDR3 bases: TGTGCCAGTAGTCGAGACAGGGAAGGAGCAACTAATGAAAAACTGTTTTTT. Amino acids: CASSRDREGATNEKLFF.

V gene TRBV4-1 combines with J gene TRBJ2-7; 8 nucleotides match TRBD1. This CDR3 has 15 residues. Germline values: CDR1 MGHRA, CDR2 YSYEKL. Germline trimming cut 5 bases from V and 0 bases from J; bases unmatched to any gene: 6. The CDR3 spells CASSFRDRPSYEQYF. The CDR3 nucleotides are TGCGCCAGCAGCTTCCGGGACAGGCCCTCCTACGAGCAGTACTTC.

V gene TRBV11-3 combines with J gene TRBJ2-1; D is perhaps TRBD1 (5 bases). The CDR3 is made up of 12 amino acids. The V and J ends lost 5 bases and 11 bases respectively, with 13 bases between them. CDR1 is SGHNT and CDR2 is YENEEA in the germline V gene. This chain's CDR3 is CASSLDREKQFF. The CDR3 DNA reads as TGTGCCAGCAGCCTCGACAGAGAGAAGCAGTTCTTC.

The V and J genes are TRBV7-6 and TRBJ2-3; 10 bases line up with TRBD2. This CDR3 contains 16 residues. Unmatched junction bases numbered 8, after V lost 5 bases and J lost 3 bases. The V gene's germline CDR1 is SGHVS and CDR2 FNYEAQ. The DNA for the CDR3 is TGTGCCAGCAGCCCGCAAGCGGGAGGGATAACAGATACGCAGTATTTT. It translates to CASSPQAGGITDTQYF.

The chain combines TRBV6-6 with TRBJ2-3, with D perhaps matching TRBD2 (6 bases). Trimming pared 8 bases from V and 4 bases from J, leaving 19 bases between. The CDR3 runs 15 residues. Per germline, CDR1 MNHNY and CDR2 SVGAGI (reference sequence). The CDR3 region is CASCSDGGMADTQYF. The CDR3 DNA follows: TGTGCCAGCTGCTCCGACGGGGGAATGGCAGATACGCAGTATTTT.

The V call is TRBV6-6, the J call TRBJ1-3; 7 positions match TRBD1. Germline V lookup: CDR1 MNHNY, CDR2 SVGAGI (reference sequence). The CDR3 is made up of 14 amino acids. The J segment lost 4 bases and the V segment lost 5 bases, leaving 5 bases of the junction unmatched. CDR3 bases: TGTGCCAGCAGTCTACTACAGGGGGGAAACACCATATATTTT. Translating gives CASSLLQGGNTIYF.

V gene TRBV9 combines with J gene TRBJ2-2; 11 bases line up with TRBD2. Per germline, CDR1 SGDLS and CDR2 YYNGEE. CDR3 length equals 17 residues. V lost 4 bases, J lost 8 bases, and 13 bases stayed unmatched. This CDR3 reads CASSPGTSGRISGELFF. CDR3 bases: TGTGCCAGCAGCCCGGGAACTAGCGGGAGAATCTCTGGGGAGCTGTTTTTT.

CDR3 nucleotide sequence: TGTGCCAGCAGGAGGACAACTACCTACGAGCAGTACTTC. This gives the protein CASRRTTTYEQYF. V usage is TRBV28 and J usage is TRBJ2-7; D may be TRBD1 (5 bases). The CDR3 is 13 amino acids. In germline, CDR1 is MDHEN, CDR2 SYDVKM. V lost 6 bases and J 2 bases, leaving 11 bases between the germline ends.

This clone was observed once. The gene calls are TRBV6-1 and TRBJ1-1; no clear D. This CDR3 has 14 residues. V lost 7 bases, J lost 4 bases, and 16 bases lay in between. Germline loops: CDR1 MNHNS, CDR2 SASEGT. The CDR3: CASTPGWGGTEAFF. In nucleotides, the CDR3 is TGTGCCAGCACCCCGGGGTGGGGAGGCACTGAAGCTTTCTTT.

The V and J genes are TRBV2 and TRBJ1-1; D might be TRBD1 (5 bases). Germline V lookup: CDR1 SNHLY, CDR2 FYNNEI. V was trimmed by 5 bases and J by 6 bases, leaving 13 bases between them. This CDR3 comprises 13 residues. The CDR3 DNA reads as TGTGCCAGCAGTCAAAGCTGGGGGGCTGAAGCTTTCTTT. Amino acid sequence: CASSQSWGAEAFF.

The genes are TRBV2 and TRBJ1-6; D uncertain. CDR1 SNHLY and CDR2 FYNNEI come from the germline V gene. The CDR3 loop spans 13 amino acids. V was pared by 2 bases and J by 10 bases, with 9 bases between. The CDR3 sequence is CASSERYGSPLHF. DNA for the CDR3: TGTGCCAGCAGTGAACGATACGGGTCACCCCTCCACTTT.

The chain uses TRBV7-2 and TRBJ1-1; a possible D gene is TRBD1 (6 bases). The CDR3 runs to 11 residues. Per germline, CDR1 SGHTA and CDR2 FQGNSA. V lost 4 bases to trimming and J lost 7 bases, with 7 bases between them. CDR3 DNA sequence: TGTGCCAGCAGCTCAGGGGTTGAAGCTTTCTTT. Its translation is CASSSGVEAFF.

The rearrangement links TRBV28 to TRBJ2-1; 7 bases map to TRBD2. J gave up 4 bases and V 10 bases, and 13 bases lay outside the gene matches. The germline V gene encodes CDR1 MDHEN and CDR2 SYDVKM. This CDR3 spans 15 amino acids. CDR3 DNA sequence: TGTGCCACCTCTGGGAGCGGGACCGTATACAATGAGCAGTTCTTC. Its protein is CATSGSGTVYNEQFF.

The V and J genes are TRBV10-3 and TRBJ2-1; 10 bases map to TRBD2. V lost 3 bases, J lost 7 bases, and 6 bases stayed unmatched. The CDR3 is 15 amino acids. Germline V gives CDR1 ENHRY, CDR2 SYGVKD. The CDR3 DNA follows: TGTGCCATCAGTGACCAGCGGGAGGGTCAGAATGAGCAGTTCTTC. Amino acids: CAISDQREGQNEQFF.

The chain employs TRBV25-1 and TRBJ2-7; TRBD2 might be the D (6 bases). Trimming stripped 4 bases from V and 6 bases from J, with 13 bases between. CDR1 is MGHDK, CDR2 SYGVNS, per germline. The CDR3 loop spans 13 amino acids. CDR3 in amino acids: CASSGAAGSEQYF. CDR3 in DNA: TGTGCCAGCAGTGGGGCAGCGGGTTCCGAGCAGTACTTC.

The CDR3 sequence: CSAETGQETQYF. For the CDR3, the DNA is TGCAGCGCAGAGACGGGTCAAGAGACCCAGTACTTC. The chain is built from TRBV29-1 and TRBJ2-5, with D unclear. Trimming shortened V by 7 bases and J by 2 bases, and 11 bases separated the two germline ends. CDR3 length: 12 residues. The germline CDR1 and CDR2 sequences are SQVTM and ANQGSEA.